One and the same sample provided the 4 T cell receptor gamma chains below, sequenced in a study of gamma delta lymphoproliferative disorders and STAT genes. The receptor sequences were amplified from genomic DNA of peripheral blood mononuclear cells. TCRdb re-processed the multiplex PCR reads using CATT. The data show approximately 2,500 gamma-chain clones, around 19% seen once. The sequencing input was blood. The receptors here all came from a human donor with gamma-delta T-cell large granular lymphocyte leukemia.

This chain links TRGV4 with TRGJ1 or TRGJ2. The J gene, left out of TCRdb, was set here by checking the DNA against germline. The CDR3 loop spans 16 amino acids. J lost 0 bases, V lost 9 bases, and 17 bases had no gene match. In germline, CDR1 is EGSTGY, CDR2 YDSYTSSV. CDR3 sequence reads: CATLRPGSLNYYKKLF. The CDR3 nucleotides read TGTGCCACCCTACGTCCGGGGAGTCTGAATTATTATAAGAAACTCTTT.

In its sample, this clone was seen a few times. V and J are TRGV4 and TRGJP1. Assignment of the J gene here rests on matching the DNA to germline, because TCRdb gives none. The V gene's germline CDR1 is EGSTGY and CDR2 YDSYTSSV. Trimming at V came to 3 bases and at J to 0 bases, leaving 10 bases not matched to a gene. The CDR3 is made up of 17 amino acids. The CDR3 DNA follows: TGTGCCACCTGGGATTCCCCGTTATATACCACTGGTTGGTTCAAGATATTT. Protein product: CATWDSPLYTTGWFKIF.

V is TRGV3 and J is TRGJP1. In the absence of a J gene in TCRdb, the DNA was matched to germline to assign it here. CDR1 is VTNTFY, CDR2 YDVSTARD, per germline (reference sequence). With 9 bases clipped from V and 12 bases from J, the junction kept 7 bases outside the gene matches. The CDR3 runs 10 residues. In DNA form, the CDR3 reads TGTGCCACCGCCCCACGGTTCAAGATATTT. Encoded protein: CATAPRFKIF.

This clone was seen only a few times. The CDR3 here is CAAWEGLNYYKKLF. The DNA for the CDR3 is TGTGCTGCGTGGGAGGGATTGAATTATTATAAGAAACTCTTT. The V gene is TRGV10, the J gene TRGJ1 or TRGJ2. TCRdb gives no J gene; it was assigned here by matching the DNA to germline. TRGV10 qualifies as an ORF whose function is uncertain. The CDR3 runs to 14 residues. V lost 8 bases to trimming and J lost 0 bases; unmatched junction nucleotides: 8.